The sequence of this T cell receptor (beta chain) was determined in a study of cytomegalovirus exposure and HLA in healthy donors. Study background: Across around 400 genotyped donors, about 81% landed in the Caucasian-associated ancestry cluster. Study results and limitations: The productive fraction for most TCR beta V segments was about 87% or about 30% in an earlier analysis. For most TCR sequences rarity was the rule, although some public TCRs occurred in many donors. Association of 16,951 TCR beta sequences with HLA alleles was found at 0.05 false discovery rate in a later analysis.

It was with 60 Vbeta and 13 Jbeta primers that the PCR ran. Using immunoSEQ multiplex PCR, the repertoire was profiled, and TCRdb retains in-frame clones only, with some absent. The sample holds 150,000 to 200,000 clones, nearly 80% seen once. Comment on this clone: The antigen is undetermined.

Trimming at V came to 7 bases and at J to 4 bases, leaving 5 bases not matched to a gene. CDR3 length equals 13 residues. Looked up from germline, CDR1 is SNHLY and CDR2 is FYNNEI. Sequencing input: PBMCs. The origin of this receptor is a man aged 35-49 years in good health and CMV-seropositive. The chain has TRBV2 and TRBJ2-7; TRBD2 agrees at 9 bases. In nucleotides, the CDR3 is TGTGCCAGCATCCCGGGACTAGCTTACGAGCAGTACTTC. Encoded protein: CASIPGLAYEQYF. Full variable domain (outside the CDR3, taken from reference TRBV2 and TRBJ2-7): EPEVTQTPSHQVTQMGQEVILRCVPISNHLYFYWYRQILGQKVEFLVSFYNNEISEKSEIFDDQFSVERPDGSNFTLKIRSTKLEDSAMYFCASIPGLAYEQYFGPGTRLTVT.